This T cell receptor (beta chain) was observed in a study of blood T cells in healthy people across ages. Study-wide points: Strong correlation existed between TCR beta diversity and naive T cell percentage.

V lost 0 bases and J lost 0, with 15 bases in between. The CDR3 consists of 18 residues. Germline CDR1 and CDR2: MGHDK and SYGVNS. Researchers isolated at least 7 million PBMCs per sample. Points on this clonotype: Its target is not known.

A sample-barcoded 5' primer and a J-beta primer mix were used in a second PCR of about 7 to 12 cycles. A template-switch adaptor with 12 random nucleotides tagged each cDNA molecule. From the 5' RACE reads, TCRdb called clonotypes with MiXCR, one entry per CDR3 protein. The table records over a million distinct CDR3 sequences, 42% of them present only once. V and J are TRBV25-1 and TRBJ2-1, with D possibly TRBD1 on 5 matching bases. The sequenced material came from blood. This receptor was obtained from a woman younger than 30 in good health. This chain's CDR3 is CASSEYFGDRPSYNEQFF. Written as DNA, the CDR3 is TGTGCCAGCAGTGAATACTTTGGAGACAGACCCTCCTACAATGAGCAGTTCTTC.